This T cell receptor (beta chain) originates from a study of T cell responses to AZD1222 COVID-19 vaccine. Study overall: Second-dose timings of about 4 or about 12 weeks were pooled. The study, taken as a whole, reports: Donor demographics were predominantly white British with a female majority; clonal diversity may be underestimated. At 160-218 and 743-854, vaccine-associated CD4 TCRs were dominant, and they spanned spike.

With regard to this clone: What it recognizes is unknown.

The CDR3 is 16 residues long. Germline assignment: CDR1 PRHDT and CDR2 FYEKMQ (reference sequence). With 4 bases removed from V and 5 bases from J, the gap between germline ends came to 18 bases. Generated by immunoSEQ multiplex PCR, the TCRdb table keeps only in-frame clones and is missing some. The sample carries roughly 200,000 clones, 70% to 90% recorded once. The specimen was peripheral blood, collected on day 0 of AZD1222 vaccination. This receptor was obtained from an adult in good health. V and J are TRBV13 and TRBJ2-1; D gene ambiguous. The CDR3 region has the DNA TGTGCCAGCAGCTCCCTGGTTGGGGTAACTGACAATGAGCAGTTCTTC. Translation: CASSSLVGVTDNEQFF.